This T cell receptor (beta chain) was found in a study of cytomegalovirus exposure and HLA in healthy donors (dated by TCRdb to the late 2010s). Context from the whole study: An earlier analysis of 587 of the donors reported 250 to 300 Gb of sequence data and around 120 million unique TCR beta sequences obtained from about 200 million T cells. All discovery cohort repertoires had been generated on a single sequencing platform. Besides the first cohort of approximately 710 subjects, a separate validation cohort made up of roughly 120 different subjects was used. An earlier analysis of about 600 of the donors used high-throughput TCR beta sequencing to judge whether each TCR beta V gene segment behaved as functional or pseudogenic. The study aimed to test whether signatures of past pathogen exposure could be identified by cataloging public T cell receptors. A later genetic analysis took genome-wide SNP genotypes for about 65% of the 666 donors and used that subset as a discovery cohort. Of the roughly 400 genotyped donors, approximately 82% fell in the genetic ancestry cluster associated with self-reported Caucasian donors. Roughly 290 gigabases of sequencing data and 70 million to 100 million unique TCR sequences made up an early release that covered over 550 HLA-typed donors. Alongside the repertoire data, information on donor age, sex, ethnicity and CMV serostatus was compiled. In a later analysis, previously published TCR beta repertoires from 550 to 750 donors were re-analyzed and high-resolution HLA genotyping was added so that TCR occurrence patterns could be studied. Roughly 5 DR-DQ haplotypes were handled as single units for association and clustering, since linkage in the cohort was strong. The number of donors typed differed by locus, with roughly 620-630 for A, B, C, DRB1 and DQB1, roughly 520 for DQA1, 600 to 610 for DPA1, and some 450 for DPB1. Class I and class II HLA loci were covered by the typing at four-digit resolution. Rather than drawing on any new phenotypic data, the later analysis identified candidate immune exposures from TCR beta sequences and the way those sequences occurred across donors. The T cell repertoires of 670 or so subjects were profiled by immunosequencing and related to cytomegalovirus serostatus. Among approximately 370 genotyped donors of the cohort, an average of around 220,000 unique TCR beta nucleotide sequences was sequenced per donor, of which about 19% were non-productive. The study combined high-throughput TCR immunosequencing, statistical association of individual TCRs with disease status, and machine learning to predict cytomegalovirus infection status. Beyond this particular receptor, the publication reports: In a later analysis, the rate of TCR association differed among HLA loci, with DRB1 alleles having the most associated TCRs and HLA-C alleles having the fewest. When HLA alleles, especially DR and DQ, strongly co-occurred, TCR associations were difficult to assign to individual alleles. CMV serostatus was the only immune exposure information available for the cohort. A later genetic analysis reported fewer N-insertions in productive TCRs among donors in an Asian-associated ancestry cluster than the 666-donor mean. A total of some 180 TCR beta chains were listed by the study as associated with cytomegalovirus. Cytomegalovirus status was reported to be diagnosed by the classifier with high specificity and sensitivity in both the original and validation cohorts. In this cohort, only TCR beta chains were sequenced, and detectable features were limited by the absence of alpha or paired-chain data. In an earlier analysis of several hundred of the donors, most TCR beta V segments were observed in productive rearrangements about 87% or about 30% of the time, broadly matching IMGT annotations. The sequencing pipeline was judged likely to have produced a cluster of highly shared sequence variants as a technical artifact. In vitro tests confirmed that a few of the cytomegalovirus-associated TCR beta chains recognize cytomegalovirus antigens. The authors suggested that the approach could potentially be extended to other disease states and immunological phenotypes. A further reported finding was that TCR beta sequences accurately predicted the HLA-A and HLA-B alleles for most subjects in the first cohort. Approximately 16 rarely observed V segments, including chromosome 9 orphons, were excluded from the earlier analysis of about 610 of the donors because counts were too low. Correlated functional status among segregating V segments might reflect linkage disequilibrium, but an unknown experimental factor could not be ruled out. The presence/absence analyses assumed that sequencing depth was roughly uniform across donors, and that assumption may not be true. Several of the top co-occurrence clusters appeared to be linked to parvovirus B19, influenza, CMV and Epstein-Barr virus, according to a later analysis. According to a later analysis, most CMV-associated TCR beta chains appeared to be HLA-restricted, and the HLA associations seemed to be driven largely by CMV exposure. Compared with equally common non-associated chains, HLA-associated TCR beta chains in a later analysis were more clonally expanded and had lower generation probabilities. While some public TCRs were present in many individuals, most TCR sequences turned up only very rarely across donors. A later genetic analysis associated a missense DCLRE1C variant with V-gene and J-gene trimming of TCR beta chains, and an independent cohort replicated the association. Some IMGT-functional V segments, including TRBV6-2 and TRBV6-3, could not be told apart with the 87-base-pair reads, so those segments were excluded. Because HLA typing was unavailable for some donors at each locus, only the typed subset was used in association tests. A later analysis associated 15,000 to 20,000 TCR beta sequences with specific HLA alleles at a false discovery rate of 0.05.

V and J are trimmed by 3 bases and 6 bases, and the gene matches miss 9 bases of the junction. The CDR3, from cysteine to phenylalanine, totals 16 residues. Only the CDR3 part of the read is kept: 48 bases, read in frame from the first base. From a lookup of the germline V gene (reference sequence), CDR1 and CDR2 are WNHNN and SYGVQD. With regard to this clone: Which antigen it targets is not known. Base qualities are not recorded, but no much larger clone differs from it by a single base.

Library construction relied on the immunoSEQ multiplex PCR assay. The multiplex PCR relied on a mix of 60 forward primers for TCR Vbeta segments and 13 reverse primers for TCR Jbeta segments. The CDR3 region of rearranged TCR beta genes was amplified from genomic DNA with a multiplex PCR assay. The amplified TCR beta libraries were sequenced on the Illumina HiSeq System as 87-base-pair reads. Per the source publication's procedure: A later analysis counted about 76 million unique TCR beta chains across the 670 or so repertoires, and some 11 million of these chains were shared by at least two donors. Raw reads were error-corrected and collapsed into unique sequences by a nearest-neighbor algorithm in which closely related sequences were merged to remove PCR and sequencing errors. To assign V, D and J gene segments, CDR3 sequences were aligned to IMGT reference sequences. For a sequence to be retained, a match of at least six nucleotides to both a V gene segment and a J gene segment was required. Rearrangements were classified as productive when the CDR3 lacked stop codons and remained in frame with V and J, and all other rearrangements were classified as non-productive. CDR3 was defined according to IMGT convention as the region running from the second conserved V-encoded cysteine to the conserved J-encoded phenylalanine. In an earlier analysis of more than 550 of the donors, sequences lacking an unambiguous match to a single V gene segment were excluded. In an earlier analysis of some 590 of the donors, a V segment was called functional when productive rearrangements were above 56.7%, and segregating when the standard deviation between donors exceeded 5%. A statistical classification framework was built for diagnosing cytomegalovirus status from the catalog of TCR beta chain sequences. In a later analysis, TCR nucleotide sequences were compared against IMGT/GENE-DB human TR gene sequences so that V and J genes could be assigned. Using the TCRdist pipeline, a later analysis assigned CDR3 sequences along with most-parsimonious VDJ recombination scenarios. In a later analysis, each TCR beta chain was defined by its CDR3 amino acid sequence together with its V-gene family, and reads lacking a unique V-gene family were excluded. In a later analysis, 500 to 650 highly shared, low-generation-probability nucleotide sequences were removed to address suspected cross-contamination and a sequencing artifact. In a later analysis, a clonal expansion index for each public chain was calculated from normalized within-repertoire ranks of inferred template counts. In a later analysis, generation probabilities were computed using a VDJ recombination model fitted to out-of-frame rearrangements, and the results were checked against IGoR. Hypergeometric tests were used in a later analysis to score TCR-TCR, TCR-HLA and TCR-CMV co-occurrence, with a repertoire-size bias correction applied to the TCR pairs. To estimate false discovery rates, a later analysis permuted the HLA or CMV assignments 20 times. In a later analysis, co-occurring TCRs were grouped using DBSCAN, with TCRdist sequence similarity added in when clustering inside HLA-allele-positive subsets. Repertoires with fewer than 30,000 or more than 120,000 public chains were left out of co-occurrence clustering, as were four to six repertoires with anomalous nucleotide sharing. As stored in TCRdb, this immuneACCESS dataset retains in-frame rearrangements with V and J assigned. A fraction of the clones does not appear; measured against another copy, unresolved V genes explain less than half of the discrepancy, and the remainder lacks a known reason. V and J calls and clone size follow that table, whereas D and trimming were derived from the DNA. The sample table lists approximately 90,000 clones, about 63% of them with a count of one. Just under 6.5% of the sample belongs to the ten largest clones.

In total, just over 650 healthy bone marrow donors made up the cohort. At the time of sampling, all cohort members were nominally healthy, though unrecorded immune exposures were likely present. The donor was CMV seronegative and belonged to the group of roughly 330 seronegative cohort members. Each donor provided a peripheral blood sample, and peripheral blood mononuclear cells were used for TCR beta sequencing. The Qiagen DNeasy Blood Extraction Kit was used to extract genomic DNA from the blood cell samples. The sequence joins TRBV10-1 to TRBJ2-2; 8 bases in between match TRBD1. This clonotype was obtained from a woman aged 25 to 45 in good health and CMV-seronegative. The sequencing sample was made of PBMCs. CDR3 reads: CASSDGGQGIAGELFF. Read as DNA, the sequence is TGCGCCAGCAGTGATGGAGGACAGGGAATAGCCGGGGAGCTGTTTTTT.